The present entry profiles one T cell receptor beta chain with its context. Its antigen is still unknown. The sample belongs to a study of T cell responses to AZD1222 COVID-19 vaccine. Study observations and caveats: Nearly half of spike-specific TCRs reportedly target variant regions that are unmutated in the B.1.351 and B.1.1.7 variants.

Profiled with immunoSEQ multiplex PCR; TCRdb holds only in-frame clones, not every one. Of about 110,000 clones listed, roughly 90% are singletons. CDR1 and CDR2 from the germline V gene are MNHEY and SVGAGI. The ends lost 7 bases at V and 3 bases at J; junction bases unmatched: 3. The CDR3 runs 13 residues. The material sequenced was peripheral blood, taken 28 days after the second AZD1222 dose. The V and J genes are TRBV6-5 and TRBJ2-7, with TRBD1 matching 10 bases. This clonotype originated in an adult who received the AZD1222 COVID-19 vaccine. CDR3 DNA: TGTGCCAGCACGGGACAGGGGAACTACGAGCAGTACTTC. As protein: CASTGQGNYEQYF.